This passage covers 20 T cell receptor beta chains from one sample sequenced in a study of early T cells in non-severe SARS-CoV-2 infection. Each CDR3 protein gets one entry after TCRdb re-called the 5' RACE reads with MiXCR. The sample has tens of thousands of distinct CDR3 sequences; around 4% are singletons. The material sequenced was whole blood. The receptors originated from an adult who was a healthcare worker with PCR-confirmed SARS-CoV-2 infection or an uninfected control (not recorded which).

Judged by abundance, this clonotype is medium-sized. CDR3 nucleotides: TGTGCCAGCAGTGACACAGGGGGCATCGAAGCTTTCTTT. Protein product: CASSDTGGIEAFF. J is TRBJ1-1 and V is TRBV12-3 or TRBV12-4, with TRBD1 matching over 9 bases. The CDR3 extends over 13 amino acids. V dropped 5 bases and J dropped 8; count of bases not matched to a gene: 6.

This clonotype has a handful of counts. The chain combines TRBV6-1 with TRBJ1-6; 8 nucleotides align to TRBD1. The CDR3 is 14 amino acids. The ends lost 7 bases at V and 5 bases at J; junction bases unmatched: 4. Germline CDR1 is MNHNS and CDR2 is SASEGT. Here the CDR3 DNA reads TGTGCCAGCACCGCGACAGGGGATAATTCACCCCTCCACTTT. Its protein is CASTATGDNSPLHF.

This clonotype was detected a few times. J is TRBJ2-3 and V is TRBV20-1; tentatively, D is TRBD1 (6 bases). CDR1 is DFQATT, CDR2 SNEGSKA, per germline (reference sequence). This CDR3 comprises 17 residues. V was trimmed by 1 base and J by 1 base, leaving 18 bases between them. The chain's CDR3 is CSARALPGAGRTDTQYF. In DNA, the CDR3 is TGCAGTGCTAGAGCCCTGCCAGGGGCGGGCCGCACAGATACGCAGTATTTT.

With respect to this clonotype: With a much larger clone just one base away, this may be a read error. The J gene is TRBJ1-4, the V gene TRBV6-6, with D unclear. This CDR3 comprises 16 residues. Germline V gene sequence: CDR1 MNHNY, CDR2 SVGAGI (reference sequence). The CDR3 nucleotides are TGTGCCAGCACCCCATTGAAAGGCAGGATTAATGAAATACTGTTTTTT. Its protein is CASTPLKGRINEILFF.

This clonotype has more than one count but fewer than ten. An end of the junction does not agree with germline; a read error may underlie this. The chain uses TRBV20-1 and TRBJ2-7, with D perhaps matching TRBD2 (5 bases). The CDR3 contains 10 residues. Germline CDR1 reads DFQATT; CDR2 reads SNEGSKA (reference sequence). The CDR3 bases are TGCAGCGCTAGCATGGGTGAGCAGTACTTC. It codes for CSASMGEQYF.

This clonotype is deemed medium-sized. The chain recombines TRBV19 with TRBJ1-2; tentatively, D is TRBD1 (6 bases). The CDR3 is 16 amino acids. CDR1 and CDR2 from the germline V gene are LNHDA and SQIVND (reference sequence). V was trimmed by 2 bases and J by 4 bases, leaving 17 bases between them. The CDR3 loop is CASSITGKSRVYGYTF. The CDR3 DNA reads TGTGCCAGTAGTATAACAGGGAAAAGCAGAGTCTATGGCTACACCTTC.

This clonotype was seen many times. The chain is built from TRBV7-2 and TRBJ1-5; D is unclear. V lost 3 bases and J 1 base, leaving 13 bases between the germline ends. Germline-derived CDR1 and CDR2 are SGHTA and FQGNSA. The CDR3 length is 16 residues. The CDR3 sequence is CASSFGGSSSNQPQHF. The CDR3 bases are TGTGCCAGCAGCTTTGGCGGCAGTTCGAGCAATCAGCCCCAGCATTTT. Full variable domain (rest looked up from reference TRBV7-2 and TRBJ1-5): GAGVSQSPSNKVTEKGKDVELRCDPISGHTALYWYRQSLGQGLEFLIYFQGNSAPDKSGLPSDRFSAERTGGSVSTLTIQRTQQEDSAVYLCASSFGGSSSNQPQHFGDGTRLSIL.

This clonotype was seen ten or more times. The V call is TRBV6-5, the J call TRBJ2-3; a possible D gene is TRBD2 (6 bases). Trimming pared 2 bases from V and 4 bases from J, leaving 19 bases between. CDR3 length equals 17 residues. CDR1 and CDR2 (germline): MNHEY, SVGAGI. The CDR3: CASSYRAAGGSADTQYF. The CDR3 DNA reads TGTGCCAGCAGTTACCGGGCGGCTGGGGGGAGCGCAGATACGCAGTATTTT.

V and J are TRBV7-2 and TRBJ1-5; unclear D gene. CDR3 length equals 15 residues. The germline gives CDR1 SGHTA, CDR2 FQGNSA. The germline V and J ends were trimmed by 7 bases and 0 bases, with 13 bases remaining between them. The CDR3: CASTIGPYSNQPQHF. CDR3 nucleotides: TGTGCCAGCACCATCGGTCCTTATAGCAATCAGCCCCAGCATTTT. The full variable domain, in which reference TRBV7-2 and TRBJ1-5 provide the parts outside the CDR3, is GAGVSQSPSNKVTEKGKDVELRCDPISGHTALYWYRQSLGQGLEFLIYFQGNSAPDKSGLPSDRFSAERTGGSVSTLTIQRTQQEDSAVYLCASTIGPYSNQPQHFGDGTRLSIL.

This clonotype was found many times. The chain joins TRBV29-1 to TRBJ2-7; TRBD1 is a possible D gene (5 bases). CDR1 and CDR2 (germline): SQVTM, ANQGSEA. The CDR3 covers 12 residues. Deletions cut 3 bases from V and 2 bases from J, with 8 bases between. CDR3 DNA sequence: TGCAGCGTTGATCAGGGTACCTACGAGCAGTACTTC. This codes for CSVDQGTYEQYF.

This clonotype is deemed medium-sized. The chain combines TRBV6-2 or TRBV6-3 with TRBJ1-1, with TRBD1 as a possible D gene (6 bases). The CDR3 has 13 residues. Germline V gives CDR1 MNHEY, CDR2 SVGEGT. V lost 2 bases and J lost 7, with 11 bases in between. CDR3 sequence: CASSYVGAGEAFF. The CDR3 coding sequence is TGTGCCAGCAGTTACGTGGGGGCCGGTGAAGCTTTCTTT.

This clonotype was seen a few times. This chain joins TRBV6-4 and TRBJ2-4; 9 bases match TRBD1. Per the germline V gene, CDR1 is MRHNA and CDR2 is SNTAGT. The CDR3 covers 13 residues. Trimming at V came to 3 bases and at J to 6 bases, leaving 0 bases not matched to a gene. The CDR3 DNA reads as TGTGCCAGCAGTGAGGGACAGGGAAACATTCAGTACTTC. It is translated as CASSEGQGNIQYF.

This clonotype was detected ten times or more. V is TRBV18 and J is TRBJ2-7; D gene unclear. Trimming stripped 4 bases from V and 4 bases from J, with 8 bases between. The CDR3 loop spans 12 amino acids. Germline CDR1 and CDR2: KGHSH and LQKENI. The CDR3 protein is CASSLERYEQYF. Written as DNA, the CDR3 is TGTGCCAGCTCACTCGAGAGGTACGAGCAGTACTTC.

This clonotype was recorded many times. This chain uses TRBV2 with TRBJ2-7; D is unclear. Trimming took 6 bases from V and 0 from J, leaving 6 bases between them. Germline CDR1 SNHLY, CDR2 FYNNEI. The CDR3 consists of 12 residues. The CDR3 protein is CASRKNSYEQYF. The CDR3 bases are TGTGCCAGCAGGAAAAACTCCTACGAGCAGTACTTC.

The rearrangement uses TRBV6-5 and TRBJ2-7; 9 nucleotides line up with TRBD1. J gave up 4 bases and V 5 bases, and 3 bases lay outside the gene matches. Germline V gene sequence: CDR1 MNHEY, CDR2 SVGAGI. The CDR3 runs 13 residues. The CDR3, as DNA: TGTGCCAGCAGTCCGACAGGGGGGTACGAGCAGTACTTC. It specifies CASSPTGGYEQYF.

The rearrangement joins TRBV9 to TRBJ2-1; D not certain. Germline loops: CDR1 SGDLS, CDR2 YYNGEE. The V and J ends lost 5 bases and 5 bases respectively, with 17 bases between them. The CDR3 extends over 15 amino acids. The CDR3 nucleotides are TGTGCCAGCAGTCCCAGGCAGAGCCTGAACAATGAGCAGTTCTTC. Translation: CASSPRQSLNNEQFF.

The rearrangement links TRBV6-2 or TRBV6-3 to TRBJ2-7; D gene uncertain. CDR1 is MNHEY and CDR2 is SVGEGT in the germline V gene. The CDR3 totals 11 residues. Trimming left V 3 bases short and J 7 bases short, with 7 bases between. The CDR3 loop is CASSYLKEQYF. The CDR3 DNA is TGTGCCAGCAGTTATCTGAAGGAGCAGTACTTC.

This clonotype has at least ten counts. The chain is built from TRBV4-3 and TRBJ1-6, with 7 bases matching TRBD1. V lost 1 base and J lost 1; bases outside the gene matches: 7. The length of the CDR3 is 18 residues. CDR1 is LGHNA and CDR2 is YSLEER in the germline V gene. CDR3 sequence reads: CASSQGAGGTSYNSPLHF. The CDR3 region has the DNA TGCGCCAGCAGCCAAGGGGCAGGGGGGACGTCCTATAATTCACCCCTCCACTTT.

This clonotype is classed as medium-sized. Written as DNA, the CDR3 is TGTGCCAGCAGTCCCCGGTACTCAAGGGGGGCCATTGGGAATCAGCCCCAGCATTTT. Residues: CASSPRYSRGAIGNQPQHF. The chain employs TRBV27 and TRBJ1-5; TRBD1 might be the D (6 bases). The CDR3 is 19 amino acids. The V gene lost 5 bases and the J gene lost 4 bases, with 27 bases spanning the gap. Germline V CDR1 and CDR2: MNHEY, SMNVEV (reference sequence).

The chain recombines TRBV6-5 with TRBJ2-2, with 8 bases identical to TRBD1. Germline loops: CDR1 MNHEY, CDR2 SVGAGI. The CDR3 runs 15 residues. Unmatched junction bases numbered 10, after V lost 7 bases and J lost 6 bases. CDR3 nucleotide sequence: TGTGCCAGCACCTTTTCAGGGGGCCGAGCCGGGGAGCTGTTTTTT. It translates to CASTFSGGRAGELFF.